A single T cell receptor beta chain is shown here with its context. This entry comes from a study of blood T cell repertoires in COVID-19. For the study at large: The United States, Italy and Spain were the sources of the acute and convalescent COVID-19 samples.

V lost 4 bases and J 7 bases, leaving 14 bases between the germline ends. The CDR3 is 13 residues long. Germline CDR1 reads SGHRS; CDR2 reads YFSETQ. Sequencing used immunoSEQ multiplex PCR; TCRdb keeps in-frame clones, though not all of them. This table has 85,000 to 95,000 clones, around 88% appearing once. What was sequenced was peripheral blood. The TCR originated in a woman over 75 with acute or convalescent COVID-19. The J gene is TRBJ1-2, the V gene TRBV5-1; D not certain. The CDR3 reads CASSHTERSGYTF. The CDR3 DNA sequence: TGCGCCAGCAGCCACACGGAACGGAGTGGCTACACCTTC.